This T cell receptor (beta chain) was captured in a study of Tregs in tolerant kidney transplant recipients. Regarding the study as a whole: Biological reproducibility was not directly addressed in this study.

CD4+CD25+CD127- Tregs, CD4+CD25- non-Tregs, CD4 and CD8 cells were sorted. V was cut by 10 bases and J by 0 bases, with 16 bases left in between. This CDR3 has 14 amino acids. Germline V gene sequence: CDR1 SNHLY, CDR2 FYNNEI. This clone was seen more than once but under ten times. Its antigen is unidentified. Generated by immunoSEQ multiplex PCR, the TCRdb table keeps only in-frame clones and is missing some. The sample lists tens of thousands of clones; approximately 93% were seen once. The V and J genes are TRBV2 and TRBJ2-7, with D perhaps TRBD2 (5 bases). The sequence derives from a human donor who received a combined kidney and bone marrow transplant. The source was CD4+ T cells from blood, collected before the transplant. The CDR3 sequence: CANSEGSISYEQYF. Written as DNA, the CDR3 is TGTGCCAATTCAGAGGGCAGTATCTCCTACGAGCAGTACTTC.